This T cell receptor (beta chain) was sequenced during a study of blood T cell repertoires in COVID-19. The table came from immunoSEQ multiplex PCR; TCRdb's copy has only in-frame clones and leaves some out. The sample has about 160,000 clones, about four fifths seen once. The CDR3 totals 15 residues. Unmatched junction bases numbered 4, after V lost 5 bases and J lost 5 bases. Germline V gives CDR1 MDHEN, CDR2 SYDVKM. The sequence was obtained from a man in his 60s with active or convalescent COVID-19. The chain joins TRBV28 to TRBJ2-5, with 14 bases identical to TRBD2. Material for sequencing was peripheral blood. CDR3: CASSGLAGGEETQYF. For the CDR3, the DNA is TGTGCCAGCAGTGGACTAGCGGGAGGAGAGGAGACCCAGTACTTC.